The sequence of this TCR beta chain was determined in a study of blood T cell repertoires in COVID-19. Study details: T cells, B-cell-depleted T cells, or PBMCs supplied cDNA or gDNA.

In the authors' workflow: Reference gene primers were amplified, and this amplification served to estimate nucleated cell counts. Assay: immunoSEQ multiplex PCR; the TCRdb copy retains only in-frame clones and omits some. V and J calls and clone size are as listed in that table; D and trimming were resolved from the DNA. The repertoire includes over 200,000 clones, about 83% of them detected once, and around 1.3% sits in the top ten. V shed 2 bases and J shed 6 bases, with 10 bases lying between them. The germline CDR1 and CDR2 sequences are MDHEN and SYDVKM. This CDR3 has 13 amino acids. The clonotype was recovered from a woman in her thirties with COVID-19, enrolled during active disease. The J gene is TRBJ1-1, the V gene TRBV28, with D unclear. Specimen: peripheral blood. The DNA for the CDR3 is TGTGCCAGCAGTTTAACAATTTTGCCTGAAGCTTTCTTT. It encodes CASSLTILPEAFF.